Listed below are T cell receptor beta chains from one sample, sequenced in a study of CXCR3-negative and CXCR3-positive naive CD8 T cells. TCRdb re-called the 5' RACE reads; one entry per CDR3 protein, DNA not given. Recorded for this sample: 150,000 to 170,000 distinct CDR3 sequences. The sample comprised naive CXCR3+ CD8+ T cells from blood. The origin of the receptors is a human donor in good health. Some clones in this sample may be carry-over from other donors' samples. Both conserved end residues are part of each CDR3.

TRBJ1-4 TRBV28 CASNPGGPASAEKLFF
TRBJ1-5 TRBV20-1 CSARDDLSRDQPQHF
TRBJ2-3 TRBV28 CASSWLAGRTDTQYF
TRBJ2-3 TRBV7-9 CASSSGDRGDTQYF
TRBJ2-5 TRBV20-1 CSASLAGFQETQYF
TRBJ1-5 TRBV6-6 CASSFGHDRGNQPQHF
TRBJ1-1 TRBV20-1 CSAQGLKALNTEAFF
TRBJ2-7 TRBV29-1 CSVEGQGVTYEQYF
TRBJ2-2 TRBV6-5 CASSWSKATGELFF
TRBJ2-7 TRBV7-9 CASSFRVGFYEQYF
TRBJ1-5 TRBV27 CASSLSGNQPQHF
TRBJ2-5 TRBV13 CASSSGTSISEETQYF
TRBJ2-7 TRBV12-3/TRBV12-4 CASSLIGVAYEQYF
TRBJ2-3 TRBV7-8 CASSRTDTDTQYF
TRBJ1-2 TRBV29-1 CSVEGWTGVADGYTF
TRBJ2-2 TRBV20-1 CSARSPTSGDTGELFF
TRBJ1-2 TRBV29-1 CSAPGTLNYGYTF
TRBJ2-1 TRBV11-2 CASSVIWGGGQIYNEQFF
TRBJ2-1 TRBV15 CATSRDAGSYNEQFF
TRBJ2-3 TRBV28 CATRLGTSGRGTDTQYF
TRBJ2-7 TRBV28 CASSLGQGDEQYF
TRBJ2-1 TRBV29-1 CSVELASGPYNEQFF
TRBJ2-1 TRBV29-1 CSVALVAGVSNEQFF
TRBJ2-1 TRBV29-1 CSAFWGNEQFF
TRBJ2-7 TRBV29-1 CSVRRGNSYEQYF
TRBJ2-7 TRBV28 CASSSSTGGLYEQYF
TRBJ1-1 TRBV3-1 CASSQLTGSLIAEAFF
TRBJ2-7 TRBV5-1 CASSSGQIYEQYF
TRBJ2-3 TRBV7-9 CASSPPLAGSIVDTQYF
TRBJ2-5 TRBV12-3/TRBV12-4 CASSLGLAGGPETQYF
TRBJ1-1 TRBV7-6 CASSLGGGGDLIPSSTEAFF
TRBJ1-1 TRBV29-1 CSVRQGLTNTEAFF
TRBJ2-1 TRBV12-3/TRBV12-4 CASRARMGQGVSYNEQFF
TRBJ2-7 TRBV27 CASSSGTSQHEQYF
TRBJ2-1 TRBV19 CASRSGAEQFF
TRBJ2-1 TRBV4-1 CASSQASSSYNEQFF
TRBJ1-2 TRBV20-1 CSARTGTRGGYTF
TRBJ2-3 TRBV3-1 CARSRVGPNPDTQYF
TRBJ2-7 TRBV4-3 CASSQERGQIYEQYF
TRBJ2-1 TRBV24-1 CATSDLRTSGRTSYNEQFF
TRBJ2-7 TRBV29-1 CSVEPQDSYEQYF
TRBJ2-2 TRBV9 CASSGTNTGELFF
TRBJ2-1 TRBV20-1 CSAVAGERVQHNEQFF
TRBJ2-1 TRBV9 CASSPREVQNNEQFF
TRBJ2-1 TRBV4-2 CASSQEYTGAGFSYNEQFF
TRBJ1-1 TRBV7-9 CASSPDRAEAFF
TRBJ2-3 TRBV21-1 CASSTRPTPPDTQYF
TRBJ2-5 TRBV28 CASSSRTGWRETQYF
TRBJ2-7 TRBV21-1 CASSKEKKWREGPLHEQYF
TRBJ2-3 TRBV27 CASGYSTDTQYF
TRBJ2-5 TRBV4-3 CASSQEGTGGETQYF
TRBJ2-5 TRBV5-1 CASSFPTRPRDDQETQYF
TRBJ2-7 TRBV30 CAWTSGPVAYEQYF
TRBJ1-2 TRBV12-3/TRBV12-4 CASSLNPGYGYTF